Each of the 3 T cell receptor beta chains below was sequenced from the same sample in a study of breast tumors, draining lymph nodes, adjacent tissues. TCRdb reprocessed the multiplex PCR reads via MiXCR and lists one record per CDR3 protein. The sample lists some 150,000 distinct CDR3 sequences, more than 20% occurring once. The lymph nodes were axillary draining lymph nodes from breast cancer patients. The sample consisted of axillary lymph node tissue. Source of these receptors: a female donor with breast cancer. Some clones in this sample may be carry-over from other donors' samples.

The chain joins TRBV3-2 to TRBJ1-5. TRBV3-2 is shown as a pseudogene. The CDR3 is 15 amino acids. CDR3 coding DNA: TGTGCCAGCAGCCAAGACAGTAAGGGCAATCAGCCCCAGCATTTT. This encodes CASSQDSKGNQPQHF.

This clonotype was seen many times. The chain recombines TRBV29-1 with TRBJ2-7, with D possibly matching TRBD1 (5 bases). The CDR3 loop spans 13 amino acids. Germline V lookup: CDR1 SQVTM, CDR2 ANQGSEA. V was shortened by 6 bases and J by 0 bases, with 12 bases between the two germline ends. The CDR3 nucleotides are TGCAGCGTCCCGGGCGACAGCTCCTACGAGCAGTACTTC. Translating it yields CSVPGDSSYEQYF.

With regard to this clonotype: A read error may be the cause here, since a much bigger clone is one base away. This CDR3 fails to terminate in the conserved phenylalanine or tryptophan, so it likely reflects a read error. This chain links TRBV7-9 with TRBJ1-4, with D maybe TRBD1 (6 bases). Looked up from germline, CDR1 is SEHNR and CDR2 is FQNEAQ (reference sequence). The V and J ends lost 4 bases and 8 bases respectively, with 14 bases between them. The CDR3 is made up of 14 amino acids. DNA of the CDR3: TGTGCCAGCAGCTCCACAGGGTGGAGCGAAAAACTGTTTTCT. This translates into CASSSTGWSEKLFS.